This TCR beta chain was observed in a study of blood T cell repertoires in COVID-19. The overall study: Sample material is recorded as cDNA or gDNA derived from T cells, B-cell-depleted T cells, or PBMCs.

Assay used: immunoSEQ multiplex PCR; TCRdb lists only in-frame clones, some missing. The table has about 52,000 clones, around 84% seen once; the top ten hold 13% to 15%. Germline CDR1 is SGHTA and CDR2 is FQGNSA. J was trimmed by 2 bases and V by 5 bases; bases with no gene match: 3. This CDR3 has 14 residues. The J gene is TRBJ2-1, the V gene TRBV7-2, with 7 bases lining up with TRBD2. The sequenced sample consisted of peripheral blood. The receptor was derived from a man aged 65 to 85 with acute or convalescent COVID-19. The CDR3: CASSGRATYNEQFF. CDR3 bases: TGTGCCAGCAGCGGGAGGGCCACCTACAATGAGCAGTTCTTC.